This entry is about one T cell receptor beta chain. Its antigen remains undetermined. One base away there is no much larger clone; base qualities are not given. The library was prepared using the immunoSEQ multiplex PCR assay. TCR beta CDR3 sequencing was performed on DNA from the cultured, isolated CD4+ T cells. Processing in the source paper ran as follows. The analysis removed non-productive TCR sequences, trimmed reads to the CDR3 region, and retained only CDR3s that were 7 or more amino acids long. The MANAFEST web app was used to pick out antigen-specific clonotypes by comparing their expansion in peptide wells with that in reference cultures. Positive clones required FDR<0.05 expansion versus reference and all other wells, odds ratio above 5, and frequency above 0.1% in two replicate wells. Cross-reactive clonotypes were defined as significantly expanded in SARS-CoV-2 spike wells and in at least one common cold coronavirus spike condition. CDR3 similarity was assessed by Levenshtein distance with the stringdist R package, and unrooted trees were built with ape in R 3.6.1. This is the immuneACCESS table as TCRdb keeps it, with only in-frame sequences that have V and J called. A part of the clones is gone; compared with another copy, unresolved V genes explain less than half, and the rest is unexplained. V and J calls and clone size are copied from that table; D and trimming were computed from the DNA. In this sample the table shows tens of thousands of clones, 55% to 85% of which occur a single time. The top ten hold 0.95% to 1.5% of the sample.

The data stem from a study of vaccination effects on CD4 cells after COVID-19 (dated by TCRdb to 2022 to 2024). About the investigation overall: Post-vaccine samples across the study were collected a median of 72 days after the second dose, with a range of 14 to 241. The study compared SARS-CoV-2 spike-specific CD4+ TCR repertoires before and after mRNA vaccination in COVID-19 convalescent patients and infection-naive vaccine recipients. A total of some eleven COVID-19 convalescent patients and several SARS-CoV-2-naive healthy vaccine recipients were included in the full study. Cultures from other donors in the study were sequenced with the Oncomine TCR Beta short-read assay on an Illumina iSeq 100. Overall study results and their limits: Only a small number of convalescent patients were included, and no early post-infection timepoints were available, which limited the study. Among healthy vaccine recipients, nearly all vaccine-induced clones were SARS-CoV-2 mono-reactive, and only 1 of 255 was cross-reactive with common cold coronaviruses. Clones induced by infection and clones induced by vaccination both contracted markedly at late timepoints after vaccination, which fits with T cell responses waning over time.

Including cysteine and phenylalanine, the CDR3 has 16 amino acids. Of all the DNA, just the CDR3 is kept, 48 bases in frame from base 1. Via the germline V gene, CDR1 is ENHRY and CDR2 SYGVKD. Trimming removed 0 bases from V and 3 bases from J, leaving 12 bases between the germline ends. In the ViraFEST assay, PBMC were stimulated with viral peptide pools, and TCR sequencing was then used to find antigen-specific CD4+ T cell clonotypes based on their expansion. After approximately 11 days of culture, CD4+ T cells were isolated with the EasySep CD4+ T cell isolation kit. Each participant received two doses of an mRNA SARS-CoV-2 vaccine, either BNT162b2 or mRNA-1273. Healthy vaccine recipients had no prior SARS-CoV-2 infection, confirmed by negative nucleocapsid antibodies before and after vaccination. Each well held more than 1.5 million PBMC cultured in IMDM containing about 5.4% human AB serum, 8.5 to 10 IU/ml IL-2 and gentamicin, along with about 9.3 ug/ml peptides. Half of the culture medium was replaced with fresh IL-2-containing medium on days 3 and 7. Each peptide stimulation condition was cultured in triplicate wells unless otherwise noted. PBMC were separated from whole blood using Ficoll-Paque Plus gradient centrifugation and were then either cryopreserved at -140C or used fresh. Overlapping peptide pools spanned the spike proteins of SARS-CoV-2 and the common cold coronaviruses HCoV-NL63, HCoV-OC43 and HCoV-229E. The QIAamp micro DNA kit was used to extract genomic DNA from the cultured CD4+ T cells.

The V and J segments used are TRBV10-3 and TRBJ1-3; the D gene lacks a confident call. The clonotype was recovered from a human donor who received a COVID-19 vaccine. Sample: CD4+ T cells from PBMCs cultured with HCoV-229E spike peptides, taken after COVID-19 vaccination. In the paper's terms, the cell subset or site label means: HCoV-229E spike overlapping peptide pool stimulation. The CDR3 sequence is CAISESLPGNGNTIYF. The bases are TGTGCCATCAGTGAGTCCCTGCCGGGAAATGGAAACACCATATATTTT.